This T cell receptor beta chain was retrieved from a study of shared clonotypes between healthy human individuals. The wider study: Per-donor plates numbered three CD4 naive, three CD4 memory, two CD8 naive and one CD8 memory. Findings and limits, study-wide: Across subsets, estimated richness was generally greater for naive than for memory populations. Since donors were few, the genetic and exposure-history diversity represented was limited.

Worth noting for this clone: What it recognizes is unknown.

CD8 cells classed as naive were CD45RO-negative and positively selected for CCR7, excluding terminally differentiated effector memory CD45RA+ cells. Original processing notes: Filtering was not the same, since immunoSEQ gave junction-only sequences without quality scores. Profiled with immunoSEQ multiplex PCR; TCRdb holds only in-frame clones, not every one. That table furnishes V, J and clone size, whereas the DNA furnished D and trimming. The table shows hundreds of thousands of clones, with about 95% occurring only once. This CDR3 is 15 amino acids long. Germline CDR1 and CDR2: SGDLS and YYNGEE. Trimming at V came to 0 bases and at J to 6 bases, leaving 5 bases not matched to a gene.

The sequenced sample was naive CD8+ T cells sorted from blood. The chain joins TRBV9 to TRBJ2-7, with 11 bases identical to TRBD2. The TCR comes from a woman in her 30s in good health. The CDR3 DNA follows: TGTGCCAGCAGCGTAGAGGGAACTAGCGGGAGCGAGCAGTACTTC. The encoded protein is CASSVEGTSGSEQYF.